Detailed here is one TCR beta chain. Germline CDR1 and CDR2: SGHRS and YFSETQ. This CDR3 has 18 residues. The trim removed 0 bases at V and 0 bases at J, leaving 10 bases unmatched. TCRdb reanalysed the RT-PCR reads using MiXCR and keeps one entry per CDR3 protein. Of hundreds of thousands of distinct CDR3 sequences listed, 14% were seen once; the top ten hold 3.6%. This chain uses TRBV5-1 with TRBJ2-7; 9 bases map to TRBD1. Source material: memory CD4+ T cells from blood. This receptor was obtained from a female donor in good health, serving as a healthy control. The CDR3 sequence: CASSLGLGGTGSSYEQYF. Written as DNA, the CDR3 is TGCGCCAGCAGCTTGGGCCTTGGAGGGACAGGGAGCTCCTACGAGCAGTACTTC.